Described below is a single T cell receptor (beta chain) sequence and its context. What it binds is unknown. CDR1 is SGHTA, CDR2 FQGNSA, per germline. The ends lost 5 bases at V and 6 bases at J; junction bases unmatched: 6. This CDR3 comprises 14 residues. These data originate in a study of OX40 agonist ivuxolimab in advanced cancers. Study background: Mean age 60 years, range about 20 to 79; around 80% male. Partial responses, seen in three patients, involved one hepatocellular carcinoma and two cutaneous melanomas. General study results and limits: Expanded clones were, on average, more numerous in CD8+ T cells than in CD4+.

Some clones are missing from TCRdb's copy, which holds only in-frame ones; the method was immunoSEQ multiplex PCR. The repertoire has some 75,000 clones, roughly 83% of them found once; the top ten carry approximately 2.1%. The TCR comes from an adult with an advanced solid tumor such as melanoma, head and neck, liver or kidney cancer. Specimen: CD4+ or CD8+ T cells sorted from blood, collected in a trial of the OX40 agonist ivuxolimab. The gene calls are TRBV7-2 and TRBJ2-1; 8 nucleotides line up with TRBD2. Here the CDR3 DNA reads TGTGCCAGCAGCCCCTCTAGCGGGCTCAATGAGCAGTTCTTC. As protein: CASSPSSGLNEQFF.